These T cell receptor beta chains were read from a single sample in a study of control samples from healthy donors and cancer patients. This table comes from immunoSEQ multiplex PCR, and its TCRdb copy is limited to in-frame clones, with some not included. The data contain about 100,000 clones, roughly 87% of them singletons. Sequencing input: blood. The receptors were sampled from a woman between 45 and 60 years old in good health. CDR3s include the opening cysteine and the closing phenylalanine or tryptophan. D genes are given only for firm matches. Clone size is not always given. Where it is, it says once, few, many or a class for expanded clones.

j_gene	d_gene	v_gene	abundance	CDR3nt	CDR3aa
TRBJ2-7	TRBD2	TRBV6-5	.	TGTGCCAGCAGTTACTCGGCTAGCGGGCGAACCTACGAGCAGTACTTC	CASSYSASGRTYEQYF
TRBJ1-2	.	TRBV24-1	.	TGTGCCACCAGTGAACCAGGAGTGGCCTATGGCTACACCTTC	CATSEPGVAYGYTF
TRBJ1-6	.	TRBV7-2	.	TGTGCCAGCAGCCAGGCTGGGTCTAATAATTATAATTCACCCCTCCACTTT	CASSQAGSNNYNSPLHF
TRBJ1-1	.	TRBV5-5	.	TGTGCCAGCAGCTTGTTGGTTACTTTCTTT	CASSLLVTFF
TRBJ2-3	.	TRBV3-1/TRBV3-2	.	TGTGCCAGCAGCCAAGGGACAGATACGCAGTATTTT	CASSQGTDTQYF
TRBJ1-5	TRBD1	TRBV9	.	TGTGCCAGCAGCCCAGAGGCGACAGGGGTCAATCAGCCCCAGCATTTT	CASSPEATGVNQPQHF
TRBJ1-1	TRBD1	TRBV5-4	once	TGTGCCAGCAGCTTGACAGGGGGCGTCTCTGAAGCTTTCTTT	CASSLTGGVSEAFF
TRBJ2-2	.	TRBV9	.	TGTGCCAGCAGCGTGGAGTCCTGGGTACTGAACACCGGGGAGCTGTTTTTT	CASSVESWVLNTGELFF
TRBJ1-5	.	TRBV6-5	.	TGTGCCAGCAGAACCGGGAGCGGGAGCAATCAGCCCCAGCATTTT	CASRTGSGSNQPQHF
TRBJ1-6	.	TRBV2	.	TGTGCCAGCAGTGACCGGACTCTAAATAATTCACCCCTCCACTTT	CASSDRTLNNSPLHF
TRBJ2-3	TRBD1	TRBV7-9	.	TGTGCCAGCAGTCGACAGGGGATTGGAACAGATACGCAGTATTTT	CASSRQGIGTDTQYF
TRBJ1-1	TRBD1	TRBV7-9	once	TGTGCCAGCAGCGGGCTTAACCGGGACAGGCAGAACACTGAAGCTTTCTTT	CASSGLNRDRQNTEAFF
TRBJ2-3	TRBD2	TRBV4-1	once	TGCGCCAGCAGCCAAGTGGAGCGGGGGACCACAGATACGCAGTATTTT	CASSQVERGTTDTQYF
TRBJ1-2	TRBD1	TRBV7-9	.	TGTGCCAGCAGCCTCACAGGGGCTAACTATGGCTACACCTTC	CASSLTGANYGYTF
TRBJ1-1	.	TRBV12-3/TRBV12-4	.	TGTGCCAGCAGTCGGAACGTGGGCACTGAAGCTTTCTTT	CASSRNVGTEAFF
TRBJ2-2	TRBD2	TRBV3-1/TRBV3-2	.	TGTGCCAGCAGCCAGGTAGCGGGGCACACCGGGGAGCTGTTTTTT	CASSQVAGHTGELFF
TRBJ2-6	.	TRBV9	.	TGTGCCAGCAGCGGACTGACAGGACTTAGGCCTGGGGCCAACGTCCTGACTTTC	CASSGLTGLRPGANVLTF
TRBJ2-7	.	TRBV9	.	TGTGCCAGCAGCGTAGACACTTCAAGGCATAATTACGAGCAGTACTTC	CASSVDTSRHNYEQYF
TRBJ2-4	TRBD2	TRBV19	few	TGTGCCAGTAGTATAAGTGGCGGGGGGGCGAACATTCAGTACTTC	CASSISGGGANIQYF
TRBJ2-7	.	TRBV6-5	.	TGTGCCAGCAGTTACGTCTACGGACCAACCTACGAGCAGTACTTC	CASSYVYGPTYEQYF
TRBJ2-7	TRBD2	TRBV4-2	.	TGTGCCAGCAGCCGAGGGACTAGCGGGGGCGCCTACGAGCAGTACTTC	CASSRGTSGGAYEQYF
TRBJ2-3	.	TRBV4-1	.	TGCGCCAGCAGCCAGGGCCTAGGACGTTTAGATACGCAGTATTTT	CASSQGLGRLDTQYF
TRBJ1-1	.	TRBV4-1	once	TGCGCCAGCAGCCAAGCCCGGGACCAGGGAGCTTTCTTT	CASSQARDQGAFF
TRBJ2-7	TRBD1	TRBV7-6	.	TGTGCCAGCAGCTTACTCTACCGGGACAGGGGATCCTACGAGCAGTACTTC	CASSLLYRDRGSYEQYF
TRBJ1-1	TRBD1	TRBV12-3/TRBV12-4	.	TGTGCCAGCAGGTCACAGGGGACTGAAGCTTTCTTT	CASRSQGTEAFF
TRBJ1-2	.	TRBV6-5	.	TGTGCCAGCAGTCTGGGGGGGCGGGTCTCGGGCTACACCTTC	CASSLGGRVSGYTF
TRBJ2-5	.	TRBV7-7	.	TGTGCCAGCAGCTTAGGAAAGCCAGGGACCCAGTACTTC	CASSLGKPGTQYF
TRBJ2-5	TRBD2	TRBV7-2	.	TGTGCCAGCAGCCGGCTCGGGGGGGGGATACAAGAGACCCAGTACTTC	CASSRLGGGIQETQYF